This T cell receptor beta chain was recorded in a study of blood T cells in healthy people across ages. This clonotype has just a few counts. A second PCR of roughly 7 to 11 cycles used a sample-barcoded 5' primer and a J-beta primer mix. Each CDR3 protein gets one entry after TCRdb re-called the 5' RACE reads with MiXCR. Of 700,000 to 850,000 distinct CDR3 sequences in the sample, 40% to 65% were seen once. V was pared by 0 bases and J by 9 bases, with 12 bases between. Germline V lookup: CDR1 LGHNA, CDR2 YNFKEQ. The CDR3 has 14 amino acids. Sequencing was done on a sample of blood. The chain couples TRBV4-2 to TRBJ2-4; the D is unclear. This receptor was obtained from a man older than 75 in good health. The CDR3 sequence: CASSQDSTVGIQYF. The CDR3 nucleotides read TGTGCCAGCAGCCAAGATAGCACAGTCGGCATTCAGTACTTC.